Shown below are 26 T cell receptor beta chains from a single sample sequenced in a study of T cell responses to AZD1222 COVID-19 vaccine. Repertoires were generated with immunoSEQ multiplex PCR, while TCRdb's copy carries only in-frame clones and drops some. Of tens of thousands of clones in the sample, roughly 90% were seen once. The starting material was peripheral blood, obtained 28 days after the second AZD1222 dose. The receptor set was obtained from an adult who received the AZD1222 COVID-19 vaccine.

V and J are TRBV27 and TRBJ1-5, with 8 bases identical to TRBD1. Germline CDR1 and CDR2: MNHEY and SMNVEV (reference sequence). J lost 3 bases, V lost 6 bases, and 13 bases had no gene match. This CDR3 has 17 residues. The CDR3 sequence is CASRSDPGTGFNQPQHF. As DNA, the CDR3 is TGTGCCAGCAGATCCGATCCCGGGACAGGTTTCAATCAGCCCCAGCATTTT.

The CDR3 DNA sequence: TGTGCCAGTAGTAGGGCTTTCGGGAATCAGCCCCAGCATTTT. Translated, it gives CASSRAFGNQPQHF. This rearrangement joins TRBV19 to TRBJ1-5; the D is unclear. Trimming took off 4 bases at V and 4 bases at J, with 11 bases between the two ends. The CDR3 loop spans 14 amino acids. CDR1 and CDR2 from the germline V gene are LNHDA and SQIVND (reference sequence).

The rearrangement uses TRBV7-2 and TRBJ1-6; D is possibly TRBD1 (5 bases). Germline-derived CDR1 and CDR2 are SGHTA and FQGNSA. Trimming removed 0 bases at V and 0 bases at J, with 9 bases between. The CDR3 length is 17 residues. This chain's CDR3 is CASSLAGGGSYNSPLHF. CDR3 sequence (DNA): TGTGCCAGCAGCTTAGCGGGGGGGGGCTCCTATAATTCACCCCTCCACTTT. Filled out from reference TRBV7-2 and TRBJ1-6, the complete variable domain reads GAGVSQSPSNKVTEKGKDVELRCDPISGHTALYWYRQSLGQGLEFLIYFQGNSAPDKSGLPSDRFSAERTGGSVSTLTIQRTQQEDSAVYLCASSLAGGGSYNSPLHFGNGTRLTVT.

The sample holds a few counts of this clone. The rearrangement joins TRBV15 to TRBJ1-2, with D tentatively TRBD1 (5 bases). V lost 3 bases and J lost 8, with 10 bases in between. Germline V gene sequence: CDR1 LNHNV, CDR2 YYDKDF (reference sequence). This CDR3 has 12 residues. This CDR3 reads CATSSPGQGYTF. The DNA of the CDR3 is TGTGCCACCAGCAGCCCGGGGCAGGGCTACACCTTC.

As DNA, the CDR3 is TGTGCCAGCAGTTACGCCCAGGGGTTTCAGCCCCAGCATTTT. It encodes CASSYAQGFQPQHF. The chain uses TRBV6-5 and TRBJ1-5; D is perhaps TRBD1 (6 bases). Germline CDR1 is MNHEY and CDR2 is SVGAGI. The CDR3 is made up of 14 amino acids. V was clipped by 2 bases and J by 6 bases, with 11 bases between them.

The J gene is TRBJ1-2, the V gene TRBV30; tentative D call: TRBD1 (5 bases). The CDR3 is 14 residues long. The germline V gene encodes CDR1 GTSNPN and CDR2 SVGIG (reference sequence). V was shortened by 0 bases and J by 2 bases, with 10 bases between the two germline ends. The CDR3 reads CAWSVQATNYGYTF. The DNA of the CDR3 is TGTGCCTGGAGTGTACAGGCGACCAACTATGGCTACACCTTC.

The genes are TRBV24-1 and TRBJ2-1; 7 bases are shared with TRBD1. CDR3 length equals 16 residues. Germline V gene data show CDR1 as KGHDR and CDR2 as SFDVKD. Trimming at V came to 4 bases and at J to 9 bases, leaving 14 bases not matched to a gene. The CDR3 protein is CATSEPITGDVSEQFF. The CDR3 DNA follows: TGTGCCACCAGTGAACCAATAACAGGGGATGTGAGTGAGCAGTTCTTC.

This clone showed up just once. The genes are TRBV6-2 or TRBV6-3 and TRBJ1-1; 7 nucleotides line up with TRBD1. The CDR3 consists of 15 residues. Germline V gene lookup returns CDR1 MNHEY and CDR2 SVGEGT. After removal of 5 bases from V and 0 bases from J, the junction contained 6 bases not matched to a gene. The CDR3 is CASSAEGTVNTEAFF. As DNA, the CDR3 is TGTGCCAGCAGTGCCGAGGGGACAGTGAACACTGAAGCTTTCTTT.

The chain has TRBV28 and TRBJ2-1; D perhaps matches TRBD2 (7 bases). The CDR3 loop spans 15 amino acids. Germline values: CDR1 MDHEN, CDR2 SYDVKM. The ends were cut back, 2 bases at V and 7 bases at J, with 15 bases in the middle. The CDR3 sequence: CASSLSRGAWNEQFF. The DNA for the CDR3 is TGTGCCAGCAGTTTAAGCCGGGGGGCCTGGAATGAGCAGTTCTTC.

This clone was detected once. J is TRBJ1-2 and V is TRBV27; possibly TRBD1 for D (5 bases). This CDR3 is built from 14 residues. Trimming shortened V by 3 bases and J by 11 bases, and 19 bases separated the two germline ends. Germline V gene lookup returns CDR1 MNHEY and CDR2 SMNVEV (reference sequence). The CDR3 nucleotides read TGTGCCAGCAGTTTGACCGCGTGGGCGGGGGGGTACACCTTC. Translating it yields CASSLTAWAGGYTF.

The J gene is TRBJ2-5, the V gene TRBV4-1; 8 positions match TRBD2. Looked up from germline, CDR1 is MGHRA and CDR2 is YSYEKL. V shed 0 bases, J shed 2 bases, and the junction held 5 bases outside the gene matches. This CDR3 is built from 16 residues. CDR3 residues: CASSQDPAGGQETQYF. The CDR3 DNA reads as TGCGCCAGCAGCCAAGATCCGGCGGGAGGACAAGAGACCCAGTACTTC.

The chain joins TRBV10-1 to TRBJ2-1, with 8 bases matching TRBD2. Trimming cost V 4 bases and J 5 bases; bases outside gene matches: 4. The CDR3 has 14 amino acids. Germline values: CDR1 WNHNN, CDR2 SYGVQD (reference sequence). Written as DNA, the CDR3 is TGCGCCAGCAGTGTAGCGGGGCCCAACAATGAGCAGTTCTTC. Its protein product is CASSVAGPNNEQFF.

The chain employs TRBV5-1 and TRBJ1-3; D unresolved. The V end was cut by 4 bases, the J end by 4 bases, with 9 bases between. Germline CDR1 is SGHRS and CDR2 is YFSETQ. The CDR3 runs to 13 residues. CDR3 in DNA: TGCGCCAGCAGCGAGGGCACCGGAAACACCATATATTTT. Residues: CASSEGTGNTIYF.

The chain employs TRBV4-1 and TRBJ1-2; 7 bases map to TRBD1. Trimming removed 4 bases from V and 0 bases from J; junction bases left unmatched: 8. The CDR3 spans 16 residues. The germline gives CDR1 MGHRA, CDR2 YSYEKL. CDR3 sequence reads: CASSRVQTGTNYGYTF. The CDR3, as DNA: TGCGCCAGCAGCCGAGTTCAGACAGGGACTAACTATGGCTACACCTTC.

This clone was counted a few times. The V and J genes are TRBV19 and TRBJ2-7, with 10 bases matching TRBD2. Germline V gene sequence: CDR1 LNHDA, CDR2 SQIVND (reference sequence). The CDR3 contains 20 residues. V was clipped by 1 base and J by 1 base; unmatched bases: 16. CDR3 loop: CASSIALRIAGGPTSYEQYF. For the CDR3, the DNA is TGTGCCAGTAGTATAGCCCTCAGGATAGCGGGAGGCCCAACTTCCTACGAGCAGTACTTC.

The chain combines TRBV15 with TRBJ1-4, with D unclear. Trimming shortened V by 4 bases and J by 3 bases, and 6 bases separated the two germline ends. The CDR3 spans 13 residues. CDR1 LNHNV and CDR2 YYDKDF come from the germline V gene (reference sequence). CDR3 amino acids: CATSITANEKLFF. CDR3 bases: TGTGCCACCAGCATTACAGCTAATGAAAAACTGTTTTTT. The whole variable domain, filled in from reference TRBV15 and TRBJ1-4, reads DAMVIQNPRYQVTQFGKPVTLSCSQTLNHNVMYWYQQKSSQAPKLLFHYYDKDFNNEADTPDNFQSRRPNTSFCFLDIRSPGLGDTAMYLCATSITANEKLFFGSGTQLSVL.

This chain uses TRBV30 with TRBJ2-3; 9 nucleotides align to TRBD2. J lost 4 bases, V lost 5 bases, and 13 bases had no gene match. CDR3 length equals 16 residues. The V gene's germline CDR1 is GTSNPN and CDR2 SVGIG (reference sequence). The CDR3 is CAWEHHGAGGPDTQYF. In DNA, the CDR3 is TGTGCCTGGGAACACCACGGGGCGGGAGGGCCAGATACGCAGTATTTT.

CDR3 bases: TGCGCCAGCAGTGATTGGACAGGGGGCCAGAAAGAGACCCAGTACTTC. Protein product: CASSDWTGGQKETQYF. This chain connects TRBV10-2 to TRBJ2-5; 11 bases map to TRBD1. The CDR3 extends over 16 amino acids. The V segment lost 3 bases and the J segment 3 bases; nucleotides outside the gene matches: 6. Germline CDR1 is WSHSY and CDR2 is SAAADI.

The genes are TRBV5-1 and TRBJ2-1; D gene uncertain. Trimming shortened V by 4 bases and J by 2 bases, and 10 bases separated the two germline ends. In germline, CDR1 is SGHRS, CDR2 YFSETQ. The CDR3 spans 14 residues. The CDR3 region has the DNA TGCGCCAGCAGCGTTCAGCATACCTACAATGAGCAGTTCTTC. Translation: CASSVQHTYNEQFF.

This chain connects TRBV29-1 to TRBJ2-3; no clear D. The length of the CDR3 is 13 residues. Trimming shortened V by 2 bases and J by 6 bases, and 12 bases separated the two germline ends. The germline V gene has CDR1 SQVTM and CDR2 ANQGSEA. The chain's CDR3 is CSVESPVGDTQYF. For the CDR3, the DNA is TGCAGCGTTGAATCCCCGGTGGGGGATACGCAGTATTTT.

This chain uses TRBV12-3 or TRBV12-4 with TRBJ1-2; no clear D. Trimming stripped 3 bases from V and 8 bases from J, with 7 bases between. This CDR3 has 11 residues. CDR3 in amino acids: CASSLALGYTF. CDR3 in DNA: TGTGCCAGCAGTTTGGCTCTAGGCTACACCTTC.

V and J are TRBV7-9 and TRBJ1-5; D is uncertain. Germline loops: CDR1 SEHNR, CDR2 FQNEAQ (reference sequence). Trimming pared 1 base from V and 2 bases from J, leaving 12 bases between. The CDR3 totals 16 residues. The CDR3 is CASSLGLGGGNQPQHF. CDR3 in DNA: TGTGCCAGCAGCTTAGGCCTTGGCGGCGGCAATCAGCCCCAGCATTTT.

This clone occurred a few times. The chain employs TRBV30 and TRBJ2-7; 11 bases match TRBD1. V dropped 5 bases and J dropped 2; count of bases not matched to a gene: 8. The CDR3 is made up of 15 amino acids. Germline values: CDR1 GTSNPN, CDR2 SVGIG (reference sequence). CDR3 in amino acids: CAWAGTGGFTYEQYF. Written as DNA, the CDR3 is TGTGCCTGGGCCGGGACAGGGGGTTTTACCTACGAGCAGTACTTC. The whole variable domain, filled in from reference TRBV30 and TRBJ2-7, reads SQTIHQWPATLVQPVGSPLSLECTVEGTSNPNLYWYRQAAGRGLQLLFYSVGIGQISSEVPQNLSASRPQDRQFILSSKKLLLSDSGFYLCAWAGTGGFTYEQYFGPGTRLTVT.

This clone was detected a few times. The rearrangement uses TRBV11-2 and TRBJ1-2; D gene ambiguous. Trimming removed 0 bases at V and 5 bases at J, with 7 bases between. Germline V gene sequence: CDR1 SGHAT, CDR2 FQNNGV. The CDR3 covers 13 residues. Here the CDR3 DNA reads TGTGCCAGCAGCTTAGATCGGCAGTATGGCTACACCTTC. Translated: CASSLDRQYGYTF.

This clone has only a few counts. V and J are TRBV18 and TRBJ1-1; 7 bases fit TRBD1. This CDR3 has 12 residues. The germline V gene encodes CDR1 KGHSH and CDR2 LQKENI. Losses at the gene ends were 4 bases for V and 4 bases for J; bases not matched to a gene: 0. The CDR3 sequence is CASSRDSTEAFF. In nucleotides, the CDR3 is TGTGCCAGCTCACGGGACAGCACTGAAGCTTTCTTT. The full variable domain, its missing parts supplied by reference TRBV18 and TRBJ1-1, is NAGVMQNPRHLVRRRGQEARLRCSPMKGHSHVYWYRQLPEEGLKFMVYLQKENIIDESGMPKERFSAEFPKEGPSILRIQQVVRGDSAAYFCASSRDSTEAFFGQGTRLTVV.

This chain joins TRBV6-4 and TRBJ1-6; the D is unclear. V lost 3 bases to trimming and J lost 10 bases, with 10 bases between them. This CDR3 spans 13 amino acids. Germline V gene lookup returns CDR1 MRHNA and CDR2 SNTAGT. The CDR3 DNA is TGTGCCAGCAGTGAAACTGGGAGATCACCCCTCCACTTT. This encodes CASSETGRSPLHF.